These T cell receptor beta chains were read from a single sample in a study of blood T cells in healthy people across ages. TCRdb redid the calling of the 5' RACE reads with MiXCR, one entry per CDR3 protein. The sample has hundreds of thousands of distinct CDR3 sequences; 20% to 25% are singletons. Sequencing input: blood. These receptors all stem from a man aged 65 to 79 in good health. CDR3s include the opening cysteine and the closing phenylalanine or tryptophan. The order of the fields is V gene, J gene, CDR3 protein.

>TRBV12-3/TRBV12-4|TRBJ2-2
CASSLRGLDTGELFF
>TRBV7-2|-
CASRSGGNQETQYF
>TRBV28|TRBJ2-6
CASSTTVRWGSGANVLTF
>TRBV4-1|TRBJ1-5
CASSQETGLNQPQHF
>TRBV15|TRBJ2-7
CATSRGGTTQYEQYF
>TRBV6-2/TRBV6-3|TRBJ2-2
CAISQLHVAGGDTGELFF
>TRBV28|TRBJ2-4
CASSLRTLAKNIQYF
>TRBV30|TRBJ2-7
CAWSLLAFHEQYF
>TRBV28|TRBJ1-1
CASSSLFGGANTEAFF
>TRBV20-1|TRBJ2-1
CSAKREPNNEQFF
>TRBV7-9|TRBJ2-3
CASSSPIFTDTQYF
>TRBV20-1|-
CSAIGTSDSEQFF
>TRBV20-1|TRBJ2-5
CSARDSWRGGQETQYF
>TRBV5-5|TRBJ2-3
CASSFGLAASTDTQYF
>TRBV18|TRBJ2-4
CASSQTSGSSLAKNIQYF
>TRBV6-4|TRBJ2-7
CASDQGTYYEQYF
>TRBV6-5|TRBJ2-2
CASNLRGYPLPGELFF
>TRBV7-2|TRBJ2-1
CASSSVQGHEQFF
>TRBV29-1|TRBJ2-1
CSGAALAGERGDEQFF
>TRBV20-1|TRBJ1-4
CSAGGIGSQNEKLFF
>TRBV7-2|TRBJ2-3
CASSLRGSATDTQYF
>TRBV12-3/TRBV12-4|-
CASSFSLLGTQYF
>TRBV7-2|TRBJ2-3
CASSSGGPPGRRDTQYF
>TRBV12-3/TRBV12-4|TRBJ2-7
CASSSYRDSYEQYF
>TRBV29-1|TRBJ2-1
CSVEAGLGGAYNEQFF
>TRBV2|TRBJ2-2
CASSESAVTGELFF
>TRBV7-9|TRBJ1-5
CASSFMGNNQPQHF
>TRBV7-8|TRBJ1-5
CASSRTEYSNQPQHF
>TRBV20-1|TRBJ2-5
CSAREGGTGETQYF
>TRBV7-2|-
CASSFRTGTGGGGYEQYF